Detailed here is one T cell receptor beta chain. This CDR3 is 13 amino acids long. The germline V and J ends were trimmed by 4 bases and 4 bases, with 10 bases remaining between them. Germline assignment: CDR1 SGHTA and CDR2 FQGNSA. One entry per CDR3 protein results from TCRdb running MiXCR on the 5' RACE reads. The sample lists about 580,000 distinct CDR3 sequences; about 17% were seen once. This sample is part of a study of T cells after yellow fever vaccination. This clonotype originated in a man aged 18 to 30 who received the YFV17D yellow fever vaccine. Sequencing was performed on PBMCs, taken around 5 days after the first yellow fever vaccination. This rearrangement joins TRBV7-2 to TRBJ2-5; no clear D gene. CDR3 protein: CASSSKWRETQYF. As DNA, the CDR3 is TGTGCCAGCAGCTCGAAGTGGCGAGAGACCCAGTACTTC.